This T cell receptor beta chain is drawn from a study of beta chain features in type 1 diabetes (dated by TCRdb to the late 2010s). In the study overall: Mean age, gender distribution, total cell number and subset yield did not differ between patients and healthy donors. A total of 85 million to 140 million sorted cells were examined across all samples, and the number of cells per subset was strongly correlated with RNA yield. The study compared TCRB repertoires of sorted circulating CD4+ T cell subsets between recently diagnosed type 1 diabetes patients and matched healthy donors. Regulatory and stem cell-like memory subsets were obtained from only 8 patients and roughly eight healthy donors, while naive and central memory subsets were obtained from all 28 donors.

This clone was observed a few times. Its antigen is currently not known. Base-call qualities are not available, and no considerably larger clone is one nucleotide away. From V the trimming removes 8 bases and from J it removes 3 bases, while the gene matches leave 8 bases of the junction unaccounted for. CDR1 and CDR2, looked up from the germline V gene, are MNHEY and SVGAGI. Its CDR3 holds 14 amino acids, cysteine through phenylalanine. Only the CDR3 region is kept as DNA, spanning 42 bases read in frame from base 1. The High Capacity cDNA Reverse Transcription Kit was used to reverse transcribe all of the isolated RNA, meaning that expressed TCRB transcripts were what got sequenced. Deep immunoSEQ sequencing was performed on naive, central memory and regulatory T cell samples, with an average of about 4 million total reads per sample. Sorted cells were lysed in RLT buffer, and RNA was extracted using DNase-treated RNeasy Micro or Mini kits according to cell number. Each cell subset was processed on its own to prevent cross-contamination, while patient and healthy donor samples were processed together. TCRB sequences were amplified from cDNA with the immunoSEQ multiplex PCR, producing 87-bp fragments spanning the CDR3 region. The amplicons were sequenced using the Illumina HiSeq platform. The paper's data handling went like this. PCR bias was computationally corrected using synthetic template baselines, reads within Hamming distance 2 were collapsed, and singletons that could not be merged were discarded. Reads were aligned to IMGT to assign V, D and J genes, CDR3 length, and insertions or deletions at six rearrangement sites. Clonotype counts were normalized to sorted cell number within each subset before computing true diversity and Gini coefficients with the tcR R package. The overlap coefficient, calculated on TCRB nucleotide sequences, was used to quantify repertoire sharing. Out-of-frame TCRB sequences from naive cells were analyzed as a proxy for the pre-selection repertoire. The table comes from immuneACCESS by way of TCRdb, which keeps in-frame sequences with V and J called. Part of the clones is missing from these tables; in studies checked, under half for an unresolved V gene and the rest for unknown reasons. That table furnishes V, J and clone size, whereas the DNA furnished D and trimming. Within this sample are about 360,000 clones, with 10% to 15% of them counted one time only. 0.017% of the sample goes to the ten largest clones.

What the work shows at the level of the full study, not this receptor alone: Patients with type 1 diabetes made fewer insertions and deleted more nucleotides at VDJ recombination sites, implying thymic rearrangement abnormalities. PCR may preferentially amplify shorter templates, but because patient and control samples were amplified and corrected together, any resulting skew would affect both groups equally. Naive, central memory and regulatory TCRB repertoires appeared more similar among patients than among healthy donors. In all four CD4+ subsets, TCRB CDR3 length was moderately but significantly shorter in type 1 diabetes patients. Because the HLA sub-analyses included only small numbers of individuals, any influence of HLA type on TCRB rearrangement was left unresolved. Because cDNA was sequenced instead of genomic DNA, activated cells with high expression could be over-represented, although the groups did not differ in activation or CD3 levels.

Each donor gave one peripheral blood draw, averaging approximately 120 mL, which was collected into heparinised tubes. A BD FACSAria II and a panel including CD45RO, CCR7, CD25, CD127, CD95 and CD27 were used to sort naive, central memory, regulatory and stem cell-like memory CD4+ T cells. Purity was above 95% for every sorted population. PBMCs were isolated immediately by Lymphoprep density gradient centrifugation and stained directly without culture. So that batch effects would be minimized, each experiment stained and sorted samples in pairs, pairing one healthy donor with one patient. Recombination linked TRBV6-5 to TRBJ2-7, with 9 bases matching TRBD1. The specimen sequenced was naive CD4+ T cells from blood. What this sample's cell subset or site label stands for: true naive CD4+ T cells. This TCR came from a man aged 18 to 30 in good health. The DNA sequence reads TGTGCCAGCTCAAACCGGGACAGGGACTACGAGCAGTACTTC. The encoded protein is CASSNRDRDYEQYF.